Listed here is a single T cell receptor (beta chain). This sample was taken from a study of blood T cell repertoires in COVID-19. The wider study: Acute and convalescent COVID-19 samples came from the United States, Italy and Spain. Nucleic acid was either cDNA or gDNA, and it came from T cells, B-cell-depleted T cells, or PBMCs.

Per the original data handling: The assay estimated nucleated cells by amplifying reference gene primers. TCRdb's table, derived via immunoSEQ multiplex PCR, lists solely in-frame clones and lacks some. The D gene and trimming were derived from the DNA, and the V and J assignments and clone size from that table. The table has about 180,000 clones, roughly 84% seen once. The ends lost 0 bases at V and 9 bases at J; junction bases unmatched: 8. Per germline, CDR1 LGHDT and CDR2 YNNKEL (reference sequence). The CDR3 length is 15 residues. V usage is TRBV3-1 (or the pseudogene TRBV3-2) and J usage is TRBJ2-4; 7 nucleotides line up with TRBD1. The clonotype comes from a man between 18 and 35 years old with active or convalescent COVID-19. The sample taken for sequencing was peripheral blood. CDR3 DNA sequence: TGTGCCAGCAGCCAAGACGTGCAGGGGGTTGGCATTCAGTACTTC. It specifies CASSQDVQGVGIQYF.